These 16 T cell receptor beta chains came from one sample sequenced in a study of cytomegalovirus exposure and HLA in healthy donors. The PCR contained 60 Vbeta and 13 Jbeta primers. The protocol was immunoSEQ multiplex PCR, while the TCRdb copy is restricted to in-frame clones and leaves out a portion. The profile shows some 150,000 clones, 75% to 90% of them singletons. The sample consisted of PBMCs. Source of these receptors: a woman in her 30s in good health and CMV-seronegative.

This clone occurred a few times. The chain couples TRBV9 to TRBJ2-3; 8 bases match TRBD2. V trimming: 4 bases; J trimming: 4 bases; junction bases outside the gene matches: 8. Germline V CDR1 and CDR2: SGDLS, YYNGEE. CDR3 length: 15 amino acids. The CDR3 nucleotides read TGTGCCAGCAGCCTCAAGGGACTAGTGGCAGATACGCAGTATTTT. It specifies CASSLKGLVADTQYF.

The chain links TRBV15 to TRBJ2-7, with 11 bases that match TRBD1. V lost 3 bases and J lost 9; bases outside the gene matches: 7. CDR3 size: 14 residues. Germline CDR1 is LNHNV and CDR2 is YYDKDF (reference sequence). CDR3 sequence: CATSSRGDRGVQYF. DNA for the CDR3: TGTGCCACCAGCAGCAGGGGGGACAGGGGGGTGCAGTACTTC.

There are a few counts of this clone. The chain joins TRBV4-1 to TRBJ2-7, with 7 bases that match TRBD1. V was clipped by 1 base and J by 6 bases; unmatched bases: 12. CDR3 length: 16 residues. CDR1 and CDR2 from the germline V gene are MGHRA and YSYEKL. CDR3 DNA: TGCGCCAGCAGCCAAGGGAGAACAGGGGCAAATTTCGAGCAGTACTTC. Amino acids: CASSQGRTGANFEQYF.

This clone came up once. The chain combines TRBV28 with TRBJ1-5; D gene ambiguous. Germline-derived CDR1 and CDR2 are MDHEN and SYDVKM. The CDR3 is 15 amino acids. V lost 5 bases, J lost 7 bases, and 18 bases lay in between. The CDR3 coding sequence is TGTGCCAGCAGTCTACCAGGCAGTTCTGGCCAGCCCCAGCATTTT. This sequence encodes CASSLPGSSGQPQHF.

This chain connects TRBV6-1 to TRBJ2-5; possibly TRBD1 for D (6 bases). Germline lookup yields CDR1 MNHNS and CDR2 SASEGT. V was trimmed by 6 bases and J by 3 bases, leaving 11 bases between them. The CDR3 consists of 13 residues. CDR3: CASRPWTEETQYF. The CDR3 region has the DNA TGTGCCAGCAGACCCTGGACAGAAGAGACCCAGTACTTC.

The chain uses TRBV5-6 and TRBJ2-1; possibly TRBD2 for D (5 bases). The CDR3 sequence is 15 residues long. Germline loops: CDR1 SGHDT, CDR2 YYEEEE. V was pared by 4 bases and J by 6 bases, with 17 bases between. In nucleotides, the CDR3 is TGTGCCAGCAGCCCCGGAGGTCGGCGCCTCAATGAGCAGTTCTTC. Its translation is CASSPGGRRLNEQFF.

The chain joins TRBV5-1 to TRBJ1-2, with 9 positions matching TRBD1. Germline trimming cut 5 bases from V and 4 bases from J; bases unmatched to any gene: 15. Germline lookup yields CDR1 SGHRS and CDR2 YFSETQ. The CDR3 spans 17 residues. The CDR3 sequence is CASRPGQGSAGGYGYTF. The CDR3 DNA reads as TGCGCCAGCAGACCGGGACAGGGCTCGGCAGGGGGCTATGGCTACACCTTC.

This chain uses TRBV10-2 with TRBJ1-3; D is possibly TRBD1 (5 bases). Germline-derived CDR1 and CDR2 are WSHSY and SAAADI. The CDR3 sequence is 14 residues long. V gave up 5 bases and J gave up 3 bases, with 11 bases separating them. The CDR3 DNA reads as TGCGCCAGCAGTAGGGGTTTAGATGGAAACACCATATATTTT. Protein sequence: CASSRGLDGNTIYF.

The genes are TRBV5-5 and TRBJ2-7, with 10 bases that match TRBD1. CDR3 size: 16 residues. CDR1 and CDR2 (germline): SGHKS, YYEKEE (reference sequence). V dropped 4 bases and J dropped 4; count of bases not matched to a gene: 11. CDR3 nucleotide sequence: TGTGCCAGCAGCCCGATCGACAGGGGGCGACGGTACGAGCAGTACTTC. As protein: CASSPIDRGRRYEQYF.

The CDR3, as DNA: TGTGCCGGACTGTTCTGCTCTGGGGCCAACGTCCTGACTTTC. Translated, it gives CAGLFCSGANVLTF. V usage is TRBV21-1 and J usage is TRBJ2-6; the DNA was not compared with TRBD2, the D call given in the table. TRBV21-1 counts as a pseudogene. This CDR3 region has 14 residues.

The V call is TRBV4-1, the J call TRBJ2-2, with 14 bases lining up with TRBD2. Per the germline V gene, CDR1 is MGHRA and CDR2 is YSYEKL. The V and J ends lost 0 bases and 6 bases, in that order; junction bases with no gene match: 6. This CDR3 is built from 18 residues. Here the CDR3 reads CASSQDIPGLAGAGELFF. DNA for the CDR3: TGCGCCAGCAGCCAAGATATTCCGGGACTAGCGGGAGCCGGGGAGCTGTTTTTT.

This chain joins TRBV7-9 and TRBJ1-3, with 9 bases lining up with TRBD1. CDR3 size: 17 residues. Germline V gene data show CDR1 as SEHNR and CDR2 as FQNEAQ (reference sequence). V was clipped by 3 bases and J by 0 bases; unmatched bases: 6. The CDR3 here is CASSLRDRAFSGNTIYF. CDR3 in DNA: TGTGCCAGCAGCTTGCGGGACAGGGCCTTCTCTGGAAACACCATATATTTT.

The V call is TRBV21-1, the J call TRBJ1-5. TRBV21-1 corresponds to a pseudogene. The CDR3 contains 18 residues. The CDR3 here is CASSNGGCRVYSNQPQHF. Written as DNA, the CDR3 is TGTGCCAGCAGCAATGGCGGGTGTCGGGTATATAGCAATCAGCCCCAGCATTTT.

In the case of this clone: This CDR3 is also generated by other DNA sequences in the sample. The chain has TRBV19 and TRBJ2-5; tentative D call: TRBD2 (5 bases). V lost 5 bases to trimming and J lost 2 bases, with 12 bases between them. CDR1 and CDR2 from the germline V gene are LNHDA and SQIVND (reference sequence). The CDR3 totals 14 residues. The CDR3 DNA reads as TGTGCCAGTAGTCCCGGAGGTAGTCAAGAGACCCAGTACTTC. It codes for CASSPGGSQETQYF.

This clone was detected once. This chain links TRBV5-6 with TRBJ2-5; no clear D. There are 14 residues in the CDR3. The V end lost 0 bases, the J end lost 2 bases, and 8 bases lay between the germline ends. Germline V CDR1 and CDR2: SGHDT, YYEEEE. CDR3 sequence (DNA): TGTGCCAGCAGCTTGGAGGCGGTACAAGAGACCCAGTACTTC. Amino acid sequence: CASSLEAVQETQYF. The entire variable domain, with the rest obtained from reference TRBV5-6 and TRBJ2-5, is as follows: DAGVTQSPTHLIKTRGQQVTLRCSPKSGHDTVSWYQQALGQGPQFIFQYYEEEERQRGNFPDRFSGHQFPNYSSELNVNALLLGDSALYLCASSLEAVQETQYFGPGTRLLVL.

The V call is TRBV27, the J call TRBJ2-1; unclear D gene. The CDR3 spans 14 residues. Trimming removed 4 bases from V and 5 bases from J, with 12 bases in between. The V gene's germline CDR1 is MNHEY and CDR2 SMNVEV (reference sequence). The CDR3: CASSWSYHHNEQFF. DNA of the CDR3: TGTGCCAGCAGTTGGAGCTACCACCACAATGAGCAGTTCTTC.